This T cell receptor (beta chain) was identified during a study of regulatory and conventional T cells in RAG deficiency. The sorted conventional CD4+ T cells were CD25-low and CD127-high, with genomic DNA sequenced. General study points: Omenn syndrome and CID/AS patients had around 100-fold fewer unique Treg TCR beta sequences, versus 9.5 to 10-fold elsewhere. Omenn patients showed >75% Treg-Tconv overlap and shorter CDR3 lengths.

In the case of this clone: What it binds is not known.

Sequenced by immunoSEQ multiplex PCR; TCRdb stores in-frame clones only, minus some. Seen here are some 23,000 clones, roughly 93% observed once, and the top ten hold approximately 0.78%. These data were likewise used in another study, on regulatory T cells. From that paper: The PCR used 52 TRBV and 13 TRBJ primers.

Sequencing used CD4+ T cells sorted from blood. This TCR was recovered from a human donor in good health.

The CDR3 bases are TGTGCCAGTAGTAGGGACAGGGGTGTTTTGGATGAGCAGTTCTTC. It specifies CASSRDRGVLDEQFF. V and J are TRBV19 and TRBJ2-1; 10 bases agree with TRBD1. The CDR3 loop spans 15 amino acids. Trimming cost V 4 bases and J 8 bases; bases outside gene matches: 8. CDR1 and CDR2 (germline): LNHDA, SQIVND (reference sequence).